The present T cell receptor beta chain was sequenced within a study of T-cell reconstitution after alpha-beta-depleted transplantation in children. Findings and caveats of the study: Among T cells one year after transplant, newly produced cells accounted for most counts and diversity. The high TCRbeta diversity at day 60 in some patients came from surviving recipient T cells and thymic progenitors.

Per germline, CDR1 SEHNR and CDR2 FQNEAQ (reference sequence). V was shortened by 5 bases and J by 3 bases, with 17 bases between the two germline ends. This CDR3 comprises 16 residues. In the case of this clonotype: The antigen remains undetermined.

TCRbeta library preparation incorporated unique molecular identifiers. Using its own MiXCR run on the PCR reads, TCRdb lists one record per CDR3 protein. The sample records almost 600,000 distinct CDR3 sequences, 25% to 30% being singletons. The receptor was isolated from a boy under two years old with Wiskott-Aldrich syndrome, due to receive a stem cell transplant. The sample in question was PBMCs, obtained before TCRalphabeta/CD19-depleted stem cell transplant. The chain uses TRBV7-9 and TRBJ1-3; D remains unclear. The CDR3 bases are TGTGCCAGCAGCCCGGGGTTGTCATCAATTGGAAACACCATATATTTT. Its translation is CASSPGLSSIGNTIYF.